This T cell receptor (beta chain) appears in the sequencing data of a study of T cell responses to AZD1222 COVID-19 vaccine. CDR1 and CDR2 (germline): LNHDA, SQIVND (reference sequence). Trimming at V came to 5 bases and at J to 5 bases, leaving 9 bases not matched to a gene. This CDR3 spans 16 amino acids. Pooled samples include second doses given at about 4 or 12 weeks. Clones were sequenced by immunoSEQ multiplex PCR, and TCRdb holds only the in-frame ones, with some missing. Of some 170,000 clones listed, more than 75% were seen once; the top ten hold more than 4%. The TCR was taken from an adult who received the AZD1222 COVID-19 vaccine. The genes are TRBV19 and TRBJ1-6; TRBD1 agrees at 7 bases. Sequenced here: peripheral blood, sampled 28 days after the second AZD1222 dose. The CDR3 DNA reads TGTGCCAGTAGTTGGGTCGGGGGACAGAATAATTCACCCCTCCACTTT. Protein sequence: CASSWVGGQNNSPLHF.